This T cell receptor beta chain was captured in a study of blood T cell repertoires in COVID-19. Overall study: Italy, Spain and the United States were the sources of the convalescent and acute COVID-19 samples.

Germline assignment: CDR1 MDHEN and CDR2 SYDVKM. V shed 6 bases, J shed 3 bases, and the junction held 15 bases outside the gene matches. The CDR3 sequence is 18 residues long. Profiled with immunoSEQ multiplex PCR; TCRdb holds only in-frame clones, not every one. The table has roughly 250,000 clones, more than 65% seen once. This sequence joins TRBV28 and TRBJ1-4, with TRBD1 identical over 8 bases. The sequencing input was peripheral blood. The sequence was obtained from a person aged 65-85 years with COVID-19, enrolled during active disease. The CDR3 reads CASRPPGGSGSANEKLFF. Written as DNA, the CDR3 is TGTGCCAGCAGGCCCCCAGGGGGCTCGGGTAGTGCTAATGAAAAACTGTTTTTT.